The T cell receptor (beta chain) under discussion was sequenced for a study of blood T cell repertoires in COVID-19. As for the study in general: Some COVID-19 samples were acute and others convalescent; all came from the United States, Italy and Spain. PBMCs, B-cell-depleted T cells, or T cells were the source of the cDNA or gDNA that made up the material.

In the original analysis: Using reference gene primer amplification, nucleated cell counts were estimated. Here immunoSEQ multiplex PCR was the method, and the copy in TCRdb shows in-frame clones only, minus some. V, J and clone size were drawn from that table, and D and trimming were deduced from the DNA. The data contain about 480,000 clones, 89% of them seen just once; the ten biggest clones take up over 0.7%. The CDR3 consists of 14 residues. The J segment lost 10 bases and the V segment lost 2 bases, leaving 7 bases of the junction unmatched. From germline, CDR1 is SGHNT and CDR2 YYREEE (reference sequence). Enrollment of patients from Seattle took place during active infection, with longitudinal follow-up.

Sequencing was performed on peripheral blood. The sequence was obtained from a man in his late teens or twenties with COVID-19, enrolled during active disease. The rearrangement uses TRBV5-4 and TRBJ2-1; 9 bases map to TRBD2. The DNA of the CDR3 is TGTGCCAGCAGCTTCCTAGCGGGAACGGGGGAGCAGTTCTTC. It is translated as CASSFLAGTGEQFF.